A single TCR beta chain is shown here with its context. This sample is drawn from a study of cytomegalovirus exposure and HLA in healthy donors. Study at large: Of approximately 400 genotyped donors, around 84% clustered with self-reported Caucasian donors.

13 Jbeta primers and 60 Vbeta primers were used for the PCR. The method was immunoSEQ multiplex PCR; TCRdb's version includes in-frame clones alone and lacks a portion of them. The profile covers more than 90,000 clones, with roughly 82% appearing a single time and roughly 8% taken by the ten largest. This donor had no CMV serostatus on record. Per germline, CDR1 SGHRS and CDR2 YFSETQ. The V end lost 0 bases, the J end lost 3 bases, and 9 bases lay between the germline ends. The CDR3 runs to 15 residues. This receptor was taken from a human donor in good health. The chain couples TRBV5-1 to TRBJ2-2; D possibly corresponds to TRBD1 (6 bases). The sequencing input was PBMCs. CDR3: CASSLAEGDTGELFF. CDR3 sequence (DNA): TGCGCCAGCAGCTTGGCCGAGGGGGACACCGGGGAGCTGTTTTTT.